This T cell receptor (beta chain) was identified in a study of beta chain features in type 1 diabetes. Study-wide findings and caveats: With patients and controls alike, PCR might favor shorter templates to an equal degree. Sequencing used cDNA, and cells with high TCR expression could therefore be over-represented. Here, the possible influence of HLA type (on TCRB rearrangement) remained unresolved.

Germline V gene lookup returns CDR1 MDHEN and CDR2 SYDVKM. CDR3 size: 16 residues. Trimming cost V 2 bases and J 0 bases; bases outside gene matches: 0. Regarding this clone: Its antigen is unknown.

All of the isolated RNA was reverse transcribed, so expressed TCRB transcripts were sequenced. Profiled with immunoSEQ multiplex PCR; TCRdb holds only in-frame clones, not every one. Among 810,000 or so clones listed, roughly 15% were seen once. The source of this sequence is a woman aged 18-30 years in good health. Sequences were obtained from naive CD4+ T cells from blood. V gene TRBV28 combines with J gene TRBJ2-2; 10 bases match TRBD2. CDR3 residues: CASSLGLAANTGELFF. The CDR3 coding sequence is TGTGCCAGCAGTTTAGGACTAGCGGCGAACACCGGGGAGCTGTTTTTT.